The present TCR beta chain was sequenced within a study of blood T cell repertoires in COVID-19. The J segment lost 8 bases and the V segment lost 6 bases, leaving 7 bases of the junction unmatched. The germline V gene has CDR1 SGHRS and CDR2 YFSETQ. This CDR3 region has 14 residues. Assay used: immunoSEQ multiplex PCR; TCRdb lists only in-frame clones, some missing. The sample includes 200,000 to 250,000 clones, around 86% seen only once; the top ten take around 2.9%. The genes are TRBV5-1 and TRBJ1-6; 8 nucleotides agree with TRBD1. Sequenced sample: peripheral blood. This receptor was identified in a woman in her twenties or thirties who had recovered from COVID-19. CDR3 bases: TGCGCCAGCACCACGGACAGGGTTGATTCACCCCTCCACTTT. This translates into CASTTDRVDSPLHF.